This T cell receptor (beta chain) is drawn from a study of identical twins. This clonotype showed up just a few times. Antigen unknown. V lost 3 bases and J lost 4; bases outside the gene matches: 5. The germline gives CDR1 DFQATT, CDR2 SNEGSKA (reference sequence). The CDR3 contains 15 residues. A template switching step contributed a universal primer site, while unique molecular identifiers were present in the cDNA. From the 5' RACE reads, TCRdb called clonotypes with MiXCR, one entry per CDR3 protein. This sample carries hundreds of thousands of distinct CDR3 sequences, approximately 6.1% of them seen once, and the ten largest clones take around 2%. Whole-study results and caveats: Researchers reported weaker excess twin sharing in beta out-of-frame sequences. Rather than following the same donors, the conclusions depended on cross-sectional statistical analysis.

This rearrangement joins TRBV20-1 to TRBJ2-1, with 11 positions matching TRBD2. The sequenced sample was naive T cells sorted from blood. The clonotype comes from a man between 18 and 29 years old in good health. The CDR3 protein is CSARITSGSYNEQFF. The CDR3 bases are TGCAGTGCTAGGATTACTAGCGGGAGTTACAATGAGCAGTTCTTC.